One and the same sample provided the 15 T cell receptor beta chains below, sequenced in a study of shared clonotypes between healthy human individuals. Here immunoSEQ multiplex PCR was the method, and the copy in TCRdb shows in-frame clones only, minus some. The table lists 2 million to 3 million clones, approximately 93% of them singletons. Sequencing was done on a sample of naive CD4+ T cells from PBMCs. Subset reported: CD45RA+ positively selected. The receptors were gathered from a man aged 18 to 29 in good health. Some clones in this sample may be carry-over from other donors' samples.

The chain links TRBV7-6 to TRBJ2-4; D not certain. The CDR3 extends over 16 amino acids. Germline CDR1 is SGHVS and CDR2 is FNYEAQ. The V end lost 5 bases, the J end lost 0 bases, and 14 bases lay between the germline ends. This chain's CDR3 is CASSPPRDLAKNIQYF. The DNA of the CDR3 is TGTGCCAGCAGCCCTCCAAGGGATCTAGCCAAAAACATTCAGTACTTC.

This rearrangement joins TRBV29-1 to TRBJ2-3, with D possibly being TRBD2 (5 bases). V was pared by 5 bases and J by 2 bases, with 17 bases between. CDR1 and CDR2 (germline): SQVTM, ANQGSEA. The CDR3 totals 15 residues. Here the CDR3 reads CSVPLGGAFTDTQYF. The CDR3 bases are TGCAGCGTTCCCCTTGGAGGAGCGTTCACAGATACGCAGTATTTT.

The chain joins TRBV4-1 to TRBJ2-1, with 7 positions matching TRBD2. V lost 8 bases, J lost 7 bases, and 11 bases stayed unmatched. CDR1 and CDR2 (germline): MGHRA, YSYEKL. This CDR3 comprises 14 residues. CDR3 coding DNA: TGCGCCAGCGCCAGCGGGAAGGGGAGGAATGAGCAGTTCTTC. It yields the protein CASASGKGRNEQFF.

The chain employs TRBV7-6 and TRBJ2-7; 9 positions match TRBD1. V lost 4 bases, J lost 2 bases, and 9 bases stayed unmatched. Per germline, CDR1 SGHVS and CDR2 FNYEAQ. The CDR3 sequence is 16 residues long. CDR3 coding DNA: TGTGCCAGCAGCTCTATCTCGGGACAGGGTCCCTACGAGCAGTACTTC. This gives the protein CASSSISGQGPYEQYF.

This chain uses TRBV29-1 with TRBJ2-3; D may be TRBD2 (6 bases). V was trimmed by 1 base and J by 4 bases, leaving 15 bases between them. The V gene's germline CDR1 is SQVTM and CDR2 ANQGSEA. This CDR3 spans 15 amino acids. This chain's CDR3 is CSVEGSRESADTQYF. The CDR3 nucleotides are TGCAGCGTTGAAGGTTCACGGGAGAGCGCAGATACGCAGTATTTT.

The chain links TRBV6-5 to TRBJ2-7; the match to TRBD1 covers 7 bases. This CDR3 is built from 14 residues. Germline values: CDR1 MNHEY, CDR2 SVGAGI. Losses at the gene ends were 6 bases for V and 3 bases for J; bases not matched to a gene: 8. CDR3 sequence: CASSPGGRRYEQYF. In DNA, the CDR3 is TGTGCCAGCAGCCCAGGGGGACGCCGCTACGAGCAGTACTTC.

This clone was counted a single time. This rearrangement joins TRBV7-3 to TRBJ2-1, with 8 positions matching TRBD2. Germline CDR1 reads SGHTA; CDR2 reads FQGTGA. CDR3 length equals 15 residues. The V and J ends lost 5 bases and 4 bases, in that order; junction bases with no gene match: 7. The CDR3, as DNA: TGTGCCAGCAGCCCTGAGCGGGAGCGGTACAATGAGCAGTTCTTC. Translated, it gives CASSPERERYNEQFF.

CDR3 DNA sequence: TGTGCCAGCAGCCCAGGACTAGCGGGACTACGTGCGGATACGCAGTATTTT. Translating gives CASSPGLAGLRADTQYF. This chain links TRBV9 with TRBJ2-3, with 12 bases lining up with TRBD2. This CDR3 spans 17 amino acids. V shed 4 bases and J 6 bases; nucleotides not matched to a gene: 12. In germline, CDR1 is SGDLS, CDR2 YYNGEE.

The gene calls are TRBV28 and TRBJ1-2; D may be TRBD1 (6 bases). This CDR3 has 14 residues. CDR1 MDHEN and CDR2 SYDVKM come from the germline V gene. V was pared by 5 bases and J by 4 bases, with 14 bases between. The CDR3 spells CASSRWGAVYGYTF. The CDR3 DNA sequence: TGTGCCAGCAGTCGTTGGGGGGCCGTCTATGGCTACACCTTC.

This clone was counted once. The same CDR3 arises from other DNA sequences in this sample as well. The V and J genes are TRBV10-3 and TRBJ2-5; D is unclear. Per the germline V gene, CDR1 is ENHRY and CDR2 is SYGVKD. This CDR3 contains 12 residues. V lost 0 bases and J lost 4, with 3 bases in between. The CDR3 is CAISESGETQYF. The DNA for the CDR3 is TGTGCCATCAGTGAGTCGGGAGAGACCCAGTACTTC.

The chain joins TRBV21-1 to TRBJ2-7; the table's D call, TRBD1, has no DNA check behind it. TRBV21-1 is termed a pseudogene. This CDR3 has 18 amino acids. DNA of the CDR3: TGTGCCAGCAGCAAAGTTATAAATGGGGACAGGGAAAGGGACGAGCAGTACTTC. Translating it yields CASSKVINGDRERDEQYF.

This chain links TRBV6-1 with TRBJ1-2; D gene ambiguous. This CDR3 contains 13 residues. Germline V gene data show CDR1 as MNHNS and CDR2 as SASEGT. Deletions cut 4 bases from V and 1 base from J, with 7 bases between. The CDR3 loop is CASSGYFNYGYTF. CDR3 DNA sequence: TGTGCCAGCAGTGGTTACTTTAACTATGGCTACACCTTC.

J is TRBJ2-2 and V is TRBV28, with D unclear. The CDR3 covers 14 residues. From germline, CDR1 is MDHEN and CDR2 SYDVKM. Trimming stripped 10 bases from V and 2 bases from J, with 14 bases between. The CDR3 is CATKGRGNTGELFF. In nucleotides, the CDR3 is TGTGCCACTAAGGGCCGAGGCAACACCGGGGAGCTGTTTTTT.

CDR3 in amino acids: CASTKLPGQGAGNQPQHF. CDR3 sequence (DNA): TGTGCCAGCACAAAATTACCGGGACAGGGGGCGGGCAATCAGCCCCAGCATTTT. The V call is TRBV28, the J call TRBJ1-5; TRBD1 matches at 12 bases. This CDR3 comprises 18 residues. Trimming removed 7 bases from V and 2 bases from J; junction bases left unmatched: 12. In germline, CDR1 is MDHEN, CDR2 SYDVKM.

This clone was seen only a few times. CDR3: CASIRDRAYNEQFF. The CDR3 nucleotides are TGTGCCAGCATCCGGGACAGGGCCTACAATGAGCAGTTCTTC. The rearrangement links TRBV6-1 to TRBJ2-1; 9 bases match TRBD1. Per the germline V gene, CDR1 is MNHNS and CDR2 is SASEGT. The V gene end was trimmed by 7 bases and the J gene end by 2 bases; junction bases not matched to a gene: 3. The CDR3 has 14 amino acids.